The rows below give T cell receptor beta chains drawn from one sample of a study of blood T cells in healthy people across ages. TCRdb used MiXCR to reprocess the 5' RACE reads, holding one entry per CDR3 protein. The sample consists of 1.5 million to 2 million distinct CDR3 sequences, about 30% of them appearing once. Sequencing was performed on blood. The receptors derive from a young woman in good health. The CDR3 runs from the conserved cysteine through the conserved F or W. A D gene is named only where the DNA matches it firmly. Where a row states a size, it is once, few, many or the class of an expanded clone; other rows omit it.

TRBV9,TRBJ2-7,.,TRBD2,TGTGCCAACAGCGTCTCCCCGGGGGGCGGGAGGAACCACGGGCAGTACTTC,CANSVSPGGGRNHGQYF
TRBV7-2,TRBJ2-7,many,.,TGTGCCAGCAGCTCCCCGACGGTCGTTTACGAGCAGTACTTC,CASSSPTVVYEQYF
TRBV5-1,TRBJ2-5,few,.,TGCGCCAGCAGCTTGGACCTCACAGAAGAGACCCAGTACTTC,CASSLDLTEETQYF
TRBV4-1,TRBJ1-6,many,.,TGCGCCAGCAGCCAGCCCTTCGGGTATGAGGAGTCACCCCTCCACTTT,CASSQPFGYEESPLHF
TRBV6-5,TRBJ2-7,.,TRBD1,TGTGCCAGCAGGGGGGCAGGGGGCTCCTACGAGCAGTACTTC,CASRGAGGSYEQYF
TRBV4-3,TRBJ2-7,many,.,TGCGCCAGCAGCCAAGATCCACAGAACTCCTACGAGCAGTACTTC,CASSQDPQNSYEQYF
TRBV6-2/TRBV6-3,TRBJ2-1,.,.,TGTGCCAGCACCATACGACAGAACAATGAGCAGTTCTTC,CASTIRQNNEQFF
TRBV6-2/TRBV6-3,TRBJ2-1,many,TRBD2,TGTGCCAGCACTCGGGGGGTTGGCAATGAGCAGTTCTTC,CASTRGVGNEQFF
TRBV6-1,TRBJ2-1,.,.,TGTGCCAGCAGTGAAGTGGGCAGAAACAATGAGCAGTTCTTC,CASSEVGRNNEQFF
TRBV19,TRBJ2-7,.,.,TGTGCCAGTAGCGCCCCGGGACTCACCTACGAGCAGTACTTC,CASSAPGLTYEQYF
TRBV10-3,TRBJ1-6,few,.,TGTGCCATCAGTGGGGAGGGGAGTAATAATTCACCCCTCCACTTT,CAISGEGSNNSPLHF
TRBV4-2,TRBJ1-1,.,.,TGTGCCAGCAGCCCCATTCTACTCGGGAACACTGAAGCTTTCTTT,CASSPILLGNTEAFF
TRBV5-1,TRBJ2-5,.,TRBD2,TGCGCCAGCAGCCCGCTAGCGGGAGGGATGGAGACCCAGTACTTC,CASSPLAGGMETQYF
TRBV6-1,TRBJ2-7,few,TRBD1,TGTGCCAGTAGCGGGACAGGGGCTGCCGAGCAGTACTTC,CASSGTGAAEQYF
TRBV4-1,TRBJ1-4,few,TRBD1,TGCGCCAGCAGCCCACCCGGGACAGGGGATGAAAAACTGTTTTTT,CASSPPGTGDEKLFF
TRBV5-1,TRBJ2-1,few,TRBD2,TGCGCCAGCAGCTTGGCCGGGACTAGCCTAAGCAATGAGCAGTTCTTC,CASSLAGTSLSNEQFF
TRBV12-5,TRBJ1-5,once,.,TGTGCTAGTGGTTTGGTGCTCCTAGGGGAAGGCAATCTGCCCCAGCATTTT,CASGLVLLGEGNLPQHF
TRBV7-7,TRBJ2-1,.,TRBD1,TGTGCCAGCAGCCCTGGGACAGGGGGGGCTGAGCAGTTCTTC,CASSPGTGGAEQFF
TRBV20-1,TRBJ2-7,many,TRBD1,TGCAGTGCTAGAGATAGGGACAGGGGCTACTACGAGCAGTACTTC,CSARDRDRGYYEQYF
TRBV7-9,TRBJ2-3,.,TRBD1,TGTGCCAGCAGCTATGGACAGGAAACAGATACGCAGTATTTT,CASSYGQETDTQYF
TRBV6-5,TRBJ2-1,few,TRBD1,TGTACCAGCAACAAAGCCGGGACAGCCTACAATGAGCAGTTCTTC,CTSNKAGTAYNEQFF
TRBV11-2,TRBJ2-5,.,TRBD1,TGTGCCAGCAGCTCGACAGGGAGAGTGTTGGAGACCCAGTACTTC,CASSSTGRVLETQYF
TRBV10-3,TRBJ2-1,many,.,TGTGCCATCAGTGACCAGCGACCGCCTAATGAGCAGTTCTTC,CAISDQRPPNEQFF
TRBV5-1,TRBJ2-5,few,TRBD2,TGCGCCAGCAGCCAGGGACTAGCGGGAGGGCCGGTTGAGACCCAGTACTTC,CASSQGLAGGPVETQYF
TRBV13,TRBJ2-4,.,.,TGTGCCAGCAGCCGACTCCCCCTATCCAAAAACATTCAGTACTTC,CASSRLPLSKNIQYF
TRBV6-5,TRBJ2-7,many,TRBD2,TGTGCCAGCAGTTCGAGGTCTAGCGGGTTATACGAGCAGTACTTC,CASSSRSSGLYEQYF
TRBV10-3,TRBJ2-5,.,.,TGTGCCATCAGTGAGTCGGCCCGCGCGGAGACCCAGTACTTC,CAISESARAETQYF
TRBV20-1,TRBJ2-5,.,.,TGCAGTGCTAGAGACGTCCACCGGACAGACCTCGAGGGTAAAGAGACCCAGTACTTC,CSARDVHRTDLEGKETQYF
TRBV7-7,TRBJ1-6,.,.,TGTGCCAGCATTGGAGGTGTTAATTCACCCCTCCACTTT,CASIGGVNSPLHF
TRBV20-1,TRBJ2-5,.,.,TGCAGTGCTAGAGAGGAGGGCGGTTTGAGGTGGGAGACCCAGTACTTC,CSAREEGGLRWETQYF
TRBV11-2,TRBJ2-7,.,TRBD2,TGTGCCACCCGTCTAGCGGGGCCGTCCCACGAGCAGTACTTC,CATRLAGPSHEQYF
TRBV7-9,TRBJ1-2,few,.,TGTGCCAGCACCGCCGGAGGGGAGGCTAACTATGGCTACACCTTC,CASTAGGEANYGYTF
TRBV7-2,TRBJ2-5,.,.,TGTGCCAGCAGCTCTCGCGTGGCATCTCAACAAGAGACCCAGTACTTC,CASSSRVASQQETQYF
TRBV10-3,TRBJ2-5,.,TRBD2,TGTGCCATCAGTTCCGGTAGCGGGGGGGTCCAAGAGACCCAGTACTTC,CAISSGSGGVQETQYF
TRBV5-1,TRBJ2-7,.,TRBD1,TGCGCCAGCAGCTGGGGGGACAGGGAAGTTCTTCACGAGCAGTACTTC,CASSWGDREVLHEQYF
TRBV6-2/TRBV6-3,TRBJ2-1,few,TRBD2,TGTGCCAGCAGTTATGAGGGGACTAGCCTTAATGAGCAGTTCTTC,CASSYEGTSLNEQFF
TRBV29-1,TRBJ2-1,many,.,TGCAGCGTTGAAACCCCCGCTGGCCCCAATGAGCAGTTCTTC,CSVETPAGPNEQFF
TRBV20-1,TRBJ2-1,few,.,TGCAGTGCTCCTACTTTTGGGGGTGGCTCCTACAATGAGCAGTTCTTC,CSAPTFGGGSYNEQFF
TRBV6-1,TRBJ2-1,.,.,TGTGCCAGCAGACAGGGCATTACCGATGAGCAGTTCTTC,CASRQGITDEQFF
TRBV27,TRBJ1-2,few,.,TGTGCCAGCAGTTTATCGGGTAACAGTGGCTACACCTTC,CASSLSGNSGYTF
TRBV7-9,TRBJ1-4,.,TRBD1,TGTGCCAGCAGCTCCCGGGACAGCACTAATGAAAAACTGTTTTTT,CASSSRDSTNEKLFF
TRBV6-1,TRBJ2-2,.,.,TGTGCCAGCAGCCTCAGCCCAGGGGGAGGGACCGGGGAGCTGTTTTTT,CASSLSPGGGTGELFF
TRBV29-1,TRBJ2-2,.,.,TGCAGCGCCGGTGGGCACCAGCCGAAGAACACCGTGGAGCTGTTTTTT,CSAGGHQPKNTVELFF
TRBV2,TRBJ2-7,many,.,TGTGCCTCCACGGCAGGCTACGAGCAGTACTTC,CASTAGYEQYF
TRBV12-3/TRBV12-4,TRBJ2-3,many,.,TGTGCCAGCAGTCCAACGGGCGGGGCCGCGACAGATACGCAGTATTTT,CASSPTGGAATDTQYF